This T cell receptor beta chain was captured by sequencing in a study of T-cell memory formation after mild COVID-19. Study findings and constraints: The CD4+ clones that contracted clustered mainly within CM and EM, and the CD8+ clones concentrated in EMRA.

Each CDR3 protein is one row after TCRdb ran MiXCR on the 5' RACE reads. In the table there are 250,000 to 300,000 distinct CDR3 sequences, 8% to 10% of which are singletons. Trimming removed 4 bases at V and 1 base at J, with 10 bases between. This CDR3 comprises 14 residues. Per the germline V gene, CDR1 is ENHRY and CDR2 is SYGVKD. This clonotype was detected a few times. Its antigen is undetermined. Sequencing was done on a sample of PBMCs or a T cell subset sorted from them (not recorded which). The source of this sequence is a man younger than 30 who had mild COVID-19 (a few samples of this study predate the infection). Cell type and time point are not known. The chain employs TRBV10-3 and TRBJ2-5, with D maybe TRBD1 (6 bases). The CDR3, as DNA: TGTGCCATCAGTGGGACAGACAGCCAAGAGACCCAGTACTTC. Protein sequence: CAISGTDSQETQYF.